What follows describes a single T cell receptor (beta chain). Its antigen remains unknown. Amplification of TCR beta CDR3 from genomic DNA used two-round multiplex PCR. First-round PCR amplification was performed with primers specific to each TRBV and TRBJ gene. TCRdb itself ran the multiplex PCR reads through MiXCR, one entry per CDR3 protein. The repertoire has about 14,000 distinct CDR3 sequences, 25% to 40% of them found once; the top ten carry roughly a quarter. The data were obtained in a study of prognosis after radiotherapy for stage I lung cancer. In the study overall: Recruiting of stage I non-small cell lung cancer patients into the study occurred between 2018 and January 2019. Not a single patient was given any concurrent therapy alongside stereotactic body radiotherapy, also referred to as SBRT.

Study-level points and caveats: Patients given stereotactic body radiation therapy showed fewer unique TCR clones afterward, median 10,088 versus 6,861. Patients developing distant metastases showed lower Shannon entropy after stereotactic body radiation therapy.

The germline CDR1 and CDR2 sequences are SGHAT and FQNNGV. V was cut by 8 bases and J by 0 bases, with 11 bases left in between. This CDR3 comprises 14 residues. The rearrangement links TRBV11-2 to TRBJ2-1; the D gene could be TRBD1 or TRBD2 (5 bases each). The clonotype was recovered from a donor over 45 with non-small cell lung cancer. The sample in question was PBMCs, obtained before or after stereotactic body radiation therapy (not recorded which). The CDR3 DNA reads TGTGCCAGCTTAGAGGGGAGCTCCTACAATGAGCAGTTCTTC. This encodes CASLEGSSYNEQFF.